The present entry profiles one T cell receptor beta chain with its context. Followed longitudinally, the Seattle patients had been enrolled during active infection. This entry comes from a study of blood T cell repertoires in COVID-19. Study background: From T cells, B-cell-depleted T cells, or PBMCs came the material, which was cDNA or gDNA.

In the authors' workflow: Estimated nucleated cell counts came from reference gene primer amplification. Produced via immunoSEQ multiplex PCR; TCRdb's table is partial and in-frame only. The DNA gave D and trimming, while V, J and clone size come from that table. The sample lists approximately 300,000 clones, 80% to 95% occurring once. The source of this sequence is a woman aged 25 to 39 with COVID-19, enrolled during active disease. The sequenced material came from peripheral blood.

The CDR3 sequence: CASSLSGRNQPQHF. DNA for the CDR3: TGTGCCAGCAGTTTATCAGGGAGAAATCAGCCCCAGCATTTT. The rearrangement uses TRBV27 and TRBJ1-5; no firm D call. The V gene's germline CDR1 is MNHEY and CDR2 SMNVEV (reference sequence). The CDR3 totals 14 residues. The V and J ends lost 0 bases and 4 bases respectively, with 7 bases between them.